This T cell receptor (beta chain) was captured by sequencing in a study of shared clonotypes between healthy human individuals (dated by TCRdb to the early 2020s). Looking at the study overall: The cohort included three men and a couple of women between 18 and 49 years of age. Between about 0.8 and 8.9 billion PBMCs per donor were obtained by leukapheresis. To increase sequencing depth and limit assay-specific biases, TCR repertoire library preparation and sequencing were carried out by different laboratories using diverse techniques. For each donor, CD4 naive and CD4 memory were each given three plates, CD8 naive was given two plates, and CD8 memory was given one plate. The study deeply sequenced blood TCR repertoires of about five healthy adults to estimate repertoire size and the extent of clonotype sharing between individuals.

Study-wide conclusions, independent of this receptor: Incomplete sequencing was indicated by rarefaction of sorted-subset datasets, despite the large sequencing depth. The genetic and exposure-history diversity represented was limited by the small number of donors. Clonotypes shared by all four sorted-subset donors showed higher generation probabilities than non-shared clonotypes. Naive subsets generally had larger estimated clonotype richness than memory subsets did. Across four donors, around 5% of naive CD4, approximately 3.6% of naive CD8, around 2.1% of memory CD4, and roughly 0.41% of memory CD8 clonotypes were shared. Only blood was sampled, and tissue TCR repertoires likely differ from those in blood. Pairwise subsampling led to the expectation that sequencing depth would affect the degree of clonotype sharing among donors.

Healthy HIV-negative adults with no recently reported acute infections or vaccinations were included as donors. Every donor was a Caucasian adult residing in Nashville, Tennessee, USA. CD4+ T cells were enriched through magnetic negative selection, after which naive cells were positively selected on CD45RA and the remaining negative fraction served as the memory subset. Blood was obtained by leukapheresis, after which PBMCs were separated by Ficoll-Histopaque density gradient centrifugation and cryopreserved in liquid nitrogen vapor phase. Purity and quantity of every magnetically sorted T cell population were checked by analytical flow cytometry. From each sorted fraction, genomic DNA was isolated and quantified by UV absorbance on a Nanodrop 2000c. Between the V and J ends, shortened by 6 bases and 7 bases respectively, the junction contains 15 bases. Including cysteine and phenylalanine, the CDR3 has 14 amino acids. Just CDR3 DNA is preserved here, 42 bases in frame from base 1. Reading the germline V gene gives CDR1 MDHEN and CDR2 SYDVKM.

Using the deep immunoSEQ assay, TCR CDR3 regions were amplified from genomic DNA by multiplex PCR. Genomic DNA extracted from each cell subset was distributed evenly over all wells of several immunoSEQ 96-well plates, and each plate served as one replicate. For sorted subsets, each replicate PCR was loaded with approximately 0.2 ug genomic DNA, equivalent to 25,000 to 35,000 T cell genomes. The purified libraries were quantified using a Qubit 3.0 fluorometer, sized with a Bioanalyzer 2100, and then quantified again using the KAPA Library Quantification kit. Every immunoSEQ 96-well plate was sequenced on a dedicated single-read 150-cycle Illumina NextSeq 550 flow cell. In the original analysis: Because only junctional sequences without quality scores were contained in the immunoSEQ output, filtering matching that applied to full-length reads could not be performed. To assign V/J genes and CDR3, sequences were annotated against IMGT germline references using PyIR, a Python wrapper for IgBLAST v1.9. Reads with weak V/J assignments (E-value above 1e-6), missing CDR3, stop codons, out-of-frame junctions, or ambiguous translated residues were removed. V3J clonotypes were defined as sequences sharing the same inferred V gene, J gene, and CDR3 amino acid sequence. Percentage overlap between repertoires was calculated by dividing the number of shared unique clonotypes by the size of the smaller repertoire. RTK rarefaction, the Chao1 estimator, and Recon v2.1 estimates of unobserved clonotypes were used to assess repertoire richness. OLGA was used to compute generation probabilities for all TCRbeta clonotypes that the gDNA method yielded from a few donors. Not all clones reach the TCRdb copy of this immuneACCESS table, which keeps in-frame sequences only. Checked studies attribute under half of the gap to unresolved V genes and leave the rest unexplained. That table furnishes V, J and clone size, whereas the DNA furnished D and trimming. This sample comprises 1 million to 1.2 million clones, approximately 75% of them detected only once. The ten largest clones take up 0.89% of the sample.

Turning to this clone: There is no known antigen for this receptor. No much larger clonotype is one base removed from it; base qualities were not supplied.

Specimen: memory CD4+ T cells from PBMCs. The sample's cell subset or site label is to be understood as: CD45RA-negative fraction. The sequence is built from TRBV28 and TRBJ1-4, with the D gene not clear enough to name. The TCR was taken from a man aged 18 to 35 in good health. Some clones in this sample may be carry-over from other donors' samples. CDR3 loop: CASSPPGLLEKLFF. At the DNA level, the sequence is TGTGCCAGCAGCCCTCCCGGACTTCTTGAAAAACTGTTTTTT.